This TCR beta chain is drawn from a study of OX40 agonist ivuxolimab in advanced cancers. Background on the study: Patients enrolled in dose escalation were diagnosed with hepatocellular carcinoma, melanoma, renal cell or head and neck cancer. Study results and limitations: Expanded clones tended on average to be more numerous among CD8+ T cells than CD4+.

Turning to this clone: Its specificity is not known.

The table came from immunoSEQ multiplex PCR; TCRdb's copy has only in-frame clones and leaves some out. The sample shows over 50,000 clones, 92% of them seen only once. Trimming removed 3 bases from V and 0 bases from J, with 10 bases in between. The CDR3 is 15 amino acids. Looked up from germline, CDR1 is SGDLS and CDR2 is YYNGEE. This chain joins TRBV9 and TRBJ1-5; D unresolved. The sample in question was CD4+ or CD8+ T cells sorted from blood, obtained in a trial of the OX40 agonist ivuxolimab. This receptor was identified in an adult with an advanced solid tumor such as melanoma, head and neck, liver or kidney cancer. CDR3 DNA sequence: TGTGCCAGCAGCGCCCAAGGATATAGCAATCAGCCCCAGCATTTT. Protein product: CASSAQGYSNQPQHF.